This T cell receptor beta chain was obtained from a study of T cells in Graves' hyperthyroidism and ophthalmopathy. Overall study context: Specimen type is peripheral blood, collected at initial diagnosis prior to any treatment. Whole-study findings and limits: A median around 5.9 months before onset, the model predicted ophthalmopathy.

V was pared by 2 bases and J by 2 bases, with 3 bases of the junction left unmatched. The CDR3 covers 14 residues. Germline V gene data show CDR1 as SGHRS and CDR2 as YFSETQ. Amplified TCR beta CDR3 regions came from RNA transcripts. First-round RT-PCR of the TCR CDR3 relied on the HTBI primer set. One entry per CDR3 protein, called by TCRdb with MiXCR from the multiplex PCR reads. The top ten clones hold roughly 12% of a sample with about 520,000 distinct CDR3 sequences, roughly 25% of them seen once. This clonotype showed up many times. Its specificity is not known. Patients showing uncontrolled infection, other autoimmune disease, pregnancy or lactation were ineligible. Diagnoses were established using clinical symptoms, serum thyroxine and TRAb, thyroid ultrasound and orbital computed tomography.

The TCR originated in a woman aged 25 to 39 with Graves' ophthalmopathy. The J gene is TRBJ1-1, the V gene TRBV5-1; 7 bases align to TRBD1. Material: blood. The CDR3 here is CASSFLGGNTEAFF. CDR3 nucleotides: TGCGCCAGCAGCTTCCTAGGGGGCAACACTGAAGCTTTCTTT.